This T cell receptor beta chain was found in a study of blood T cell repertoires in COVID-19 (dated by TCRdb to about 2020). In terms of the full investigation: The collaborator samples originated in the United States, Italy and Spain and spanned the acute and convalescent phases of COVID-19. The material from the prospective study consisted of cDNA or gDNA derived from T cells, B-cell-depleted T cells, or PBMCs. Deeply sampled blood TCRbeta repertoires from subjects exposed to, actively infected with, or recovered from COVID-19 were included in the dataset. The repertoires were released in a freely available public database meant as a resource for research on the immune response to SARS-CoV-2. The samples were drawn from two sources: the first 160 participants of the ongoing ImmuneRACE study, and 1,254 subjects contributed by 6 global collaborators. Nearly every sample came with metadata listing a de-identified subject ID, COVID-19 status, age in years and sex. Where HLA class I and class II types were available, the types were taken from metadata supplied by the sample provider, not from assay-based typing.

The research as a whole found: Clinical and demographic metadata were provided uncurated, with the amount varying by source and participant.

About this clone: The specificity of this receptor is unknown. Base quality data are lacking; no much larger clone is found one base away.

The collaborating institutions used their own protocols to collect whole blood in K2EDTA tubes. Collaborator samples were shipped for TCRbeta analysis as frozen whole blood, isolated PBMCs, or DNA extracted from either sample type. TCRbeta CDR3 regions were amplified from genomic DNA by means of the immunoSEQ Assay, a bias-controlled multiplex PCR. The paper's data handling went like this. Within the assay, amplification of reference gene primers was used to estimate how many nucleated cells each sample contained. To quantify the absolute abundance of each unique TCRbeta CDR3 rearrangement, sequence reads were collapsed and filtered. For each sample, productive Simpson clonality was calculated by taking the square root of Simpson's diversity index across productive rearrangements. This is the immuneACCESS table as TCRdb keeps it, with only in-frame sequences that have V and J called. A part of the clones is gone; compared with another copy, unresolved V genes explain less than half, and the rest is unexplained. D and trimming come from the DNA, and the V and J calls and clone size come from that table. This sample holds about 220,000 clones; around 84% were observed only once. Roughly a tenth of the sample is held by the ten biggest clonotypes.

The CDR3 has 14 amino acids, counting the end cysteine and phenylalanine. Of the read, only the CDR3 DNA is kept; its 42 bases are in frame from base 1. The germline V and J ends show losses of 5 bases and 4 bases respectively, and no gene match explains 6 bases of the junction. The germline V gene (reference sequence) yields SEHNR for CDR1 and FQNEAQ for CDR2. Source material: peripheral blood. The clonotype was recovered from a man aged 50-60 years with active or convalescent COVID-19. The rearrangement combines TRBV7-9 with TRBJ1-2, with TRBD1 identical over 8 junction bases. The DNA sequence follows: TGTGCCAGCAGCCCGGGGACAGGCAGCTATGGCTACACCTTC. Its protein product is CASSPGTGSYGYTF.